A selection of T cell receptor beta chains follows, all from one sample in a study of response to subunit inactivated influenza vaccine. TCRdb ran MiXCR on the RT-PCR reads and lists one entry per CDR3 protein. The sample lists hundreds of thousands of distinct CDR3 sequences, 14% occurring once. The sample consisted of PBMCs from blood, taken around two weeks before vaccination. The receptor set was obtained from a man in his fifties or sixties who received an inactivated influenza vaccine. The CDR3 runs from the conserved cysteine through the conserved F or W. The D gene is left open where the match is weak. Rows give clone size only sometimes, using once, few, many, or a class for an expanded clone.

TRBD1 | TRBJ1-3 | TRBV20-1 | - | TGCAGTGCTCAGGACAGGGCTGGAAACACCATATATTTT | CSAQDRAGNTIYF
- | TRBJ2-7 | TRBV28 | - | TGTGCCAGCACCTCAGGTTTCCTCGAGCAGTACTTC | CASTSGFLEQYF
- | TRBJ2-7 | TRBV27 | - | TGTGCCAGCAGTTTGGGGGGGCGCACCGTCGAGCAGTACTTC | CASSLGGRTVEQYF
TRBD1 | TRBJ1-1 | TRBV20-1 | - | TGCAGTGCTTCCGGGACAGGGAACACTGAAGCTTTCTTT | CSASGTGNTEAFF
TRBD1 | TRBJ1-5 | TRBV4-3 | few | TGCGCCAGCAGCCAAGACTTTGGACAGGGGAATCAGCCCCAGCATTTT | CASSQDFGQGNQPQHF
- | TRBJ2-1 | TRBV6-2/TRBV6-3 | - | TGTGCCAGCAGTTACTCGGCGGGGGCCGGGAGTGAGCAGTTCTTC | CASSYSAGAGSEQFF
- | TRBJ2-1 | TRBV28 | few | TGTGCAAGCAAGGGACGGGCCTACAATGAGCAGTTCTTC | CASKGRAYNEQFF
- | TRBJ1-5 | TRBV6-4 | - | TGTGCCAGCAGTGACCCGACAGGTTACAATCAGCCCCAGCATTTT | CASSDPTGYNQPQHF
TRBD1 | TRBJ2-7 | TRBV6-2/TRBV6-3 | - | TGTGCCAGCAGTTACGGGACAGGGGTCCCCTCCTACGAGCAGTACTTC | CASSYGTGVPSYEQYF
- | TRBJ1-2 | TRBV7-9 | many | TGTGCCAGCAGTTTAACCGCTAACTATGGCTACACCTTC | CASSLTANYGYTF